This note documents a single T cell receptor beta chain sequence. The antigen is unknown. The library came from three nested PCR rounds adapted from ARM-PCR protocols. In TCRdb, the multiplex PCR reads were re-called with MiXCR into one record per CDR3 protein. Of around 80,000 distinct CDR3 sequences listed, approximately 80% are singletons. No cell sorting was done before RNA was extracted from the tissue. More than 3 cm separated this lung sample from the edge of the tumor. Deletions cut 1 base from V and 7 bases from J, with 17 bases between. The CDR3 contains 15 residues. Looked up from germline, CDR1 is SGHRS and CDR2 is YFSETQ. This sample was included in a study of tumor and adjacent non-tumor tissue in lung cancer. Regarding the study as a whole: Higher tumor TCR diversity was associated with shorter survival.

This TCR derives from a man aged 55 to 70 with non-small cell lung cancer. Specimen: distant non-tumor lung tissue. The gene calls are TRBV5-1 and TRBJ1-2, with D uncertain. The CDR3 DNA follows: TGCGCCAGCAGCTTGTGTACGGTTCTGGGCTTTGGCTACACCTTC. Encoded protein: CASSLCTVLGFGYTF.